This entry lists 18 T cell receptor beta chains sequenced from one sample in a study of patients and donors after allogeneic stem cell transplantation. A single record per CDR3 protein comes from TCRdb applying MiXCR to the RT-PCR reads. In the table there are approximately 170,000 distinct CDR3 sequences, 24% of which are singletons. The sample consisted of blood, either unsorted or a sorted T cell fraction (not recorded which). These receptors all come from a human donor who was either an allogeneic HSCT recipient or a stem cell or donor lymphocyte infusion donor (not recorded which). It is not recorded whose cells these are; they may come from a transplant donor.

This clonotype has a count of ten or more. The CDR3 DNA reads TGCAGTGCCCCCCCGGCCCCGTGGACTTCTGAAGCTTTCTTT. It specifies CSAPPAPWTSEAFF. The J gene is TRBJ1-1, the V gene TRBV20-1; D not resolved. The CDR3 runs 14 residues. Germline CDR1 reads DFQATT; CDR2 reads SNEGSKA (reference sequence). The V and J ends lost 6 bases and 6 bases respectively, with 20 bases between them.

The chain is built from TRBV5-1 and TRBJ2-7; either TRBD1 or TRBD2 may fit D (5 bases each). Deletions cut 0 bases from V and 2 bases from J, with 15 bases between. Germline-derived CDR1 and CDR2 are SGHRS and YFSETQ. This CDR3 has 16 residues. CDR3 nucleotide sequence: TGCGCCAGCAGCTTGGCCTTCGGGACCCCTACCTACGAGCAGTACTTC. It translates to CASSLAFGTPTYEQYF.

This chain joins TRBV4-3 and TRBJ2-1, with 10 bases aligning to TRBD1. Germline CDR1 reads LGHNA; CDR2 reads YSLEER. CDR3 length: 17 amino acids. V shed 4 bases and J 9 bases; nucleotides not matched to a gene: 15. This chain's CDR3 is CASSPGGGQGFRGEQFF. DNA for the CDR3: TGCGCCAGCAGCCCAGGAGGGGGACAGGGGTTCCGTGGTGAGCAGTTCTTC.

The rearrangement uses TRBV18 and TRBJ2-7; 10 bases agree with TRBD1. CDR3 length: 15 amino acids. Germline lookup yields CDR1 KGHSH and CDR2 LQKENI. V shed 2 bases, J shed 5 bases, and the junction held 6 bases outside the gene matches. CDR3 residues: CASSPRDRGGHEQYF. In DNA form, the CDR3 reads TGTGCCAGCTCACCAAGGGACAGGGGAGGTCACGAGCAGTACTTC.

The chain is built from TRBV18 and TRBJ2-3; unclear D gene. In germline, CDR1 is KGHSH, CDR2 LQKENI. Deletions cut 1 base from V and 1 base from J, with 12 bases between. The CDR3 loop spans 16 amino acids. CDR3 sequence reads: CASSPLDVAGTDTQYF. CDR3 nucleotides: TGTGCCAGCTCACCACTCGATGTGGCAGGCACAGATACGCAGTATTTT.

This clonotype has just a few counts. The V and J genes are TRBV10-3 and TRBJ1-5; D is unclear. The CDR3 totals 15 residues. CDR1 is ENHRY, CDR2 SYGVKD, per germline. Trimming shortened V by 2 bases and J by 3 bases, and 11 bases separated the two germline ends. The DNA for the CDR3 is TGTGCCATCAGTGAGGACACCCGACCCAATCAGCCCCAGCATTTT. Translation gives CAISEDTRPNQPQHF.

This clonotype was recorded a few times. The rearrangement joins TRBV7-9 to TRBJ1-1; 7 bases agree with TRBD1. The J segment lost 6 bases and the V segment lost 2 bases, leaving 6 bases of the junction unmatched. Germline V lookup: CDR1 SEHNR, CDR2 FQNEAQ (reference sequence). This CDR3 contains 14 residues. The DNA for the CDR3 is TGTGCCAGCAGCTTAAATAACAGGGGTGCTGAAGCTTTCTTT. This sequence encodes CASSLNNRGAEAFF.

The V gene is TRBV14, the J gene TRBJ1-4; D gene ambiguous. This CDR3 spans 13 amino acids. Germline V gives CDR1 SGHDN, CDR2 FVKESK. Trimming took off 3 bases at V and 3 bases at J, with 5 bases between the two ends. In DNA form, the CDR3 reads TGTGCCAGCAGCCACCGGCCTAATGAAAAACTGTTTTTT. Protein sequence: CASSHRPNEKLFF.

This clonotype was picked up one time. V usage is TRBV15 and J usage is TRBJ2-7, with 9 bases fitting TRBD2. The V gene's germline CDR1 is LNHNV and CDR2 YYDKDF (reference sequence). V dropped 0 bases and J dropped 2; count of bases not matched to a gene: 2. The CDR3 is 15 residues long. The DNA for the CDR3 is TGTGCCACCAGCAGAGATAGCGGGAGTCCCTACGAGCAGTACTTC. This codes for CATSRDSGSPYEQYF. Combining the CDR3 with reference TRBV15 and TRBJ2-7 gives the whole variable domain DAMVIQNPRYQVTQFGKPVTLSCSQTLNHNVMYWYQQKSSQAPKLLFHYYDKDFNNEADTPDNFQSRRPNTSFCFLDIRSPGLGDTAMYLCATSRDSGSPYEQYFGPGTRLTVT.

This clonotype was counted a few times. The chain uses TRBV12-3 or TRBV12-4 and TRBJ2-4, with 8 bases matching TRBD1. With 6 bases clipped from V and 1 base from J, the junction kept 14 bases outside the gene matches. The CDR3 covers 18 residues. The CDR3, as DNA: TGTGCCAGCAGCTGGACAGGGCCCCCCAGGCTCGCCAAAAACATTCAGTACTTC. It translates to CASSWTGPPRLAKNIQYF.

The chain employs TRBV20-1 and TRBJ1-2; 7 nucleotides match TRBD1. The CDR3 has 15 residues. CDR1 and CDR2 (germline): DFQATT, SNEGSKA (reference sequence). V gave up 0 bases and J gave up 8 bases; unmatched junction bases: 12. The CDR3, as DNA: TGCAGTGCTAGAGATCTCGGACAGGATGCCATAGGCTACACCTTC. Protein: CSARDLGQDAIGYTF.

This clonotype has a handful of counts. The genes are TRBV9 and TRBJ1-1, with 8 positions matching TRBD1. The CDR3 extends over 16 amino acids. Germline values: CDR1 SGDLS, CDR2 YYNGEE. V shed 0 bases and J 1 base; nucleotides not matched to a gene: 5. The CDR3 here is CASSVVGQGANTEAFF. As DNA, the CDR3 is TGTGCCAGCAGCGTAGTTGGTCAGGGGGCGAACACTGAAGCTTTCTTT.

This clonotype came up a few times. J is TRBJ2-1 and V is TRBV29-1; unclear D gene. The CDR3 loop spans 11 amino acids. V was pared by 3 bases and J by 4 bases, with 4 bases between. The V gene's germline CDR1 is SQVTM and CDR2 ANQGSEA. The CDR3 loop is CSVDQYNEQFF. CDR3 sequence (DNA): TGCAGCGTTGATCAGTACAATGAGCAGTTCTTC.

V usage is TRBV7-8 and J usage is TRBJ2-5; 14 positions agree with TRBD2. Trimming took 2 bases from V and 3 from J; bases not matched to a gene: 5. CDR1 and CDR2 (germline): SGHVS, FQNEAQ. The CDR3 is 17 amino acids. The CDR3: CASSLWWGLAGEETQYF. In nucleotides, the CDR3 is TGTGCCAGCAGCTTATGGTGGGGACTAGCGGGAGAAGAGACCCAGTACTTC.

V usage is TRBV5-1 and J usage is TRBJ2-1, with no clear D. This CDR3 has 13 residues. Germline V gives CDR1 SGHRS, CDR2 YFSETQ. V lost 4 bases and J 5 bases, leaving 10 bases between the germline ends. This CDR3 is CASSVARDNEQFF. CDR3 DNA sequence: TGCGCCAGCAGCGTGGCGCGAGACAATGAGCAGTTCTTC.

The chain couples TRBV18 to TRBJ2-7, with TRBD1 as a possible D gene (5 bases). This CDR3 has 13 residues. With 4 bases removed from V and 3 bases from J, the gap between germline ends came to 10 bases. Germline-derived CDR1 and CDR2 are KGHSH and LQKENI. CDR3 sequence reads: CASSRDSYYEQYF. CDR3 nucleotides: TGTGCCAGCTCACGCGACAGTTACTACGAGCAGTACTTC.

The chain is built from TRBV5-1 and TRBJ2-1; perhaps TRBD1 as D (5 bases). The V gene's germline CDR1 is SGHRS and CDR2 YFSETQ. Trimming shortened V by 7 bases and J by 0 bases, and 11 bases separated the two germline ends. The CDR3 spans 14 residues. DNA of the CDR3: TGCGCCAGCGGGCAGGGAAGCTCCTACAATGAGCAGTTCTTC. This gives the protein CASGQGSSYNEQFF.

This clonotype turned up a few times. In nucleotides, the CDR3 is TGTGCCAGCAGCCGCGGACAGGGTGGGGTAGAAGCTTTCTTT. It codes for CASSRGQGGVEAFF. The rearrangement joins TRBV3-1 to TRBJ1-1; 8 nucleotides align to TRBD1. The germline V gene has CDR1 LGHDT and CDR2 YNNKEL (reference sequence). Germline trimming cut 4 bases from V and 8 bases from J; bases unmatched to any gene: 9. The CDR3 consists of 14 residues. Complete variable domain (other parts from reference TRBV3-1 and TRBJ1-1): DTAVSQTPKYLVTQMGNDKSIKCEQNLGHDTMYWYKQDSKKFLKIMFSYNNKELIINETVPNRFSPKSPDKAHLNLHINSLELGDSAVYFCASSRGQGGVEAFFGQGTRLTVV.